The rows below give T cell receptor beta chains drawn from one sample of a study of identical twins. TCRdb reprocessed the 5' RACE reads with MiXCR, giving one entry per CDR3 protein. This repertoire shows 450,000 to 650,000 distinct CDR3 sequences, 13% to 15% found once; its top ten account for around 0.4%. The same specimen was also included in a second study, on yellow fever vaccine responses in identical twins.

The sample was CD4+ T cells sorted from blood. Receptor source: a young woman in good health. The CDR3 runs from the conserved cysteine through the conserved F or W. Each record gives: clone size, J gene, D gene, V gene, CDR3 protein. The D gene is left open where the match is weak. A clone size is listed for some rows: how often the clone was seen (once, few, many), or a class if it is expanded.

clone size: .; J gene: TRBJ2-7; D gene: .; V gene: TRBV27; CDR3 protein: CASSFNGVSYEQYF
clone size: many; J gene: TRBJ1-1; D gene: .; V gene: TRBV6-5; CDR3 protein: CASSYGQGRTEAFF
clone size: .; J gene: TRBJ1-3; D gene: .; V gene: TRBV20-1; CDR3 protein: CSAWGGSGNTIYF
clone size: .; J gene: TRBJ2-3; D gene: .; V gene: TRBV9; CDR3 protein: CASSALSTDTQYF
clone size: few; J gene: TRBJ2-3; D gene: .; V gene: TRBV28; CDR3 protein: CASSNLWQDTQYF
clone size: .; J gene: TRBJ1-5; D gene: TRBD1; V gene: TRBV7-2; CDR3 protein: CASRRQGARDQPQHF
clone size: .; J gene: TRBJ1-2; D gene: .; V gene: TRBV2; CDR3 protein: CASSEQTAYGYTF
clone size: many; J gene: TRBJ2-5; D gene: TRBD1; V gene: TRBV29-1; CDR3 protein: CSGNRGVGETQYF
clone size: .; J gene: TRBJ2-7; D gene: TRBD2; V gene: TRBV7-6; CDR3 protein: CASSLGSGSLNEQYF
clone size: .; J gene: TRBJ2-2; D gene: .; V gene: TRBV7-2; CDR3 protein: CASSRQGGSNTGELFF
clone size: few; J gene: TRBJ2-3; D gene: TRBD2; V gene: TRBV7-8; CDR3 protein: CASSLVLGSGGDTQYF
clone size: many; J gene: TRBJ1-1; D gene: .; V gene: TRBV12-3/TRBV12-4; CDR3 protein: CASTGAVVNTEAFF
clone size: few; J gene: TRBJ1-1; D gene: .; V gene: TRBV5-1; CDR3 protein: CASSFKGPNTEAFF
clone size: few; J gene: TRBJ2-3; D gene: .; V gene: TRBV7-8; CDR3 protein: CASSLRDLPSTDTQYF
clone size: .; J gene: TRBJ2-3; D gene: TRBD2; V gene: TRBV12-5; CDR3 protein: CASGLARTSESTDTQYF
clone size: few; J gene: TRBJ1-1; D gene: TRBD1; V gene: TRBV5-1; CDR3 protein: CASRPTYRGRRFTEAFF
clone size: .; J gene: TRBJ2-5; D gene: .; V gene: TRBV28; CDR3 protein: CASSRPRGSQETQYF
clone size: .; J gene: TRBJ1-5; D gene: .; V gene: TRBV7-8; CDR3 protein: CASSYLGLGSNQPQHF
clone size: .; J gene: TRBJ2-5; D gene: .; V gene: TRBV11-3; CDR3 protein: CASSLGDRGETQYF
clone size: few; J gene: TRBJ2-3; D gene: TRBD2; V gene: TRBV15; CDR3 protein: CATSRDWASGSTDTQYF
clone size: .; J gene: TRBJ2-5; D gene: .; V gene: TRBV24-1; CDR3 protein: CATSDPDIQETQYF
clone size: .; J gene: TRBJ2-7; D gene: TRBD2; V gene: TRBV7-9; CDR3 protein: CASSGLAGHEQYF
clone size: .; J gene: TRBJ1-5; D gene: .; V gene: TRBV12-5; CDR3 protein: CASGTQGFSNQPQHF
clone size: .; J gene: TRBJ2-6; D gene: .; V gene: TRBV6-1; CDR3 protein: CASKSRPNRSGANVLTF
clone size: few; J gene: TRBJ2-1; D gene: TRBD2; V gene: TRBV28; CDR3 protein: CASSPSGLREGRKNEQFF
clone size: few; J gene: TRBJ2-4; D gene: .; V gene: TRBV20-1; CDR3 protein: CSATSGLLAKNIQYF
clone size: .; J gene: TRBJ2-1; D gene: TRBD1; V gene: TRBV28; CDR3 protein: CASSLRTGMGEQFF
clone size: .; J gene: TRBJ2-7; D gene: .; V gene: TRBV28; CDR3 protein: CASWGRYEQYF
clone size: many; J gene: TRBJ2-3; D gene: .; V gene: TRBV12-3/TRBV12-4; CDR3 protein: CASSLLGLSTDTQYF
clone size: few; J gene: TRBJ2-2; D gene: TRBD2; V gene: TRBV11-2; CDR3 protein: CASSLEGGTNTGELFF
clone size: many; J gene: TRBJ2-7; D gene: TRBD1; V gene: TRBV6-2/TRBV6-3; CDR3 protein: CASGDRTGYEQYF
clone size: few; J gene: TRBJ1-6; D gene: .; V gene: TRBV12-3/TRBV12-4; CDR3 protein: CASSLQEPNNSPLHF
clone size: .; J gene: TRBJ2-1; D gene: .; V gene: TRBV20-1; CDR3 protein: CSAQTPSSYNEQFF
clone size: .; J gene: TRBJ2-1; D gene: .; V gene: TRBV9; CDR3 protein: CASSVATRLAAGEQFF
clone size: .; J gene: TRBJ2-2; D gene: .; V gene: TRBV15; CDR3 protein: CATNQGHTGELFF
clone size: .; J gene: TRBJ2-7; D gene: .; V gene: TRBV5-4; CDR3 protein: CAIGPGLKPYEQYF
clone size: .; J gene: TRBJ2-7; D gene: .; V gene: TRBV5-1; CDR3 protein: CASSQSDTGLEQYF
clone size: .; J gene: TRBJ2-3; D gene: TRBD2; V gene: TRBV29-1; CDR3 protein: CSVSREGSRDTQYF
clone size: .; J gene: TRBJ2-3; D gene: .; V gene: TRBV14; CDR3 protein: CASSQEMGSADTQYF
clone size: .; J gene: TRBJ2-1; D gene: TRBD2; V gene: TRBV5-1; CDR3 protein: CASSLGRSSGLEQFF
clone size: few; J gene: TRBJ1-4; D gene: TRBD1; V gene: TRBV11-2; CDR3 protein: CASSLISGQISTNEKLFF